This entry lists 23 T cell receptor beta chains sequenced from one sample in a study of breast tumors, draining lymph nodes, adjacent tissues. A single record per CDR3 protein comes from TCRdb applying MiXCR to the multiplex PCR reads. The profile shows around 130,000 distinct CDR3 sequences, roughly 20% of them singletons. Breast cancer patients provided tissue from their axillary draining lymph nodes. The sequenced sample consisted of axillary lymph node tissue. The receptors were gathered from a female donor with breast cancer. Some clones in this sample may be carry-over from other donors' samples.

This clonotype was observed at least ten times. This chain links TRBV27 with TRBJ2-7; possible D gene TRBD2, 6 bases. With 2 bases removed from V and 0 bases from J, the gap between germline ends came to 14 bases. CDR1 is MNHEY, CDR2 SMNVEV, per germline (reference sequence). This CDR3 spans 16 amino acids. CDR3 nucleotide sequence: TGTGCCAGCAGTTTAGGGGGTGACGGGAGCTCCTACGAGCAGTACTTC. It encodes CASSLGGDGSSYEQYF.

This clonotype appeared many times. The chain couples TRBV5-1 to TRBJ2-2, with 12 bases that match TRBD2. The V gene end was trimmed by 4 bases and the J gene end by 6 bases; junction bases not matched to a gene: 4. The germline CDR1 and CDR2 sequences are SGHRS and YFSETQ. The CDR3 runs 15 residues. CDR3 coding DNA: TGCGCCAGCAGCATTGGACTAGCGGGATCCGGGGAGCTGTTTTTT. As protein: CASSIGLAGSGELFF.

Notes on this clonotype: This may be a read error: a much more frequent sequence differs by one nucleotide. The chain carries TRBV30 and TRBJ2-7, with TRBD2 as a possible D gene (5 bases). This CDR3 region has 13 residues. From germline, CDR1 is GTSNPN and CDR2 SVGIG (reference sequence). V lost 1 base and J lost 4, with 11 bases in between. This CDR3 reads CAWSAAASYEQYF. In nucleotides, the CDR3 is TGTGCCTGGAGTGCAGCGGCTTCTTACGAGCAGTACTTC.

Regarding this clonotype: This may be a read error: a much more frequent sequence differs by one nucleotide. The CDR3 DNA is TGTGCCAGCAGCTTCGATGCTGCGGGAGAGGGAGATTTC. Translated, it gives CASSFDAAGEGDF. V usage is TRBV7-2 and J usage is TRBJ2-1; 7 nucleotides line up with TRBD2. From germline, CDR1 is SGHTA and CDR2 FQGNSA. The CDR3 consists of 13 residues.

This sequence joins TRBV9 and TRBJ2-3, with 9 bases aligning to TRBD2. The ends lost 5 bases at V and 3 bases at J; junction bases unmatched: 7. Per the germline V gene, CDR1 is SGDLS and CDR2 is YYNGEE. The CDR3 loop spans 15 amino acids. CDR3 region: CASSHSGSLTDTQYF. The CDR3 nucleotides read TGTGCCAGCAGTCATAGCGGGAGTCTGACAGATACGCAGTATTTT.

The sample holds many counts of this clonotype. The chain employs TRBV2 and TRBJ2-5; D may be TRBD1 or TRBD2 (5 bases each). Trimming took 8 bases from V and 1 from J, leaving 14 bases between them. CDR1 is SNHLY and CDR2 is FYNNEI in the germline V gene. This CDR3 contains 14 residues. The CDR3 DNA is TGTGCCAGCGCGAATTCGGGGACCCAAGAGACCCAGTACTTC. Translation: CASANSGTQETQYF.

This clonotype came up many times. This sequence joins TRBV7-9 and TRBJ2-3, with 7 positions matching TRBD2. Germline CDR1 SEHNR, CDR2 FQNEAQ (reference sequence). The CDR3 spans 14 residues. Unmatched junction bases numbered 4, after V lost 4 bases and J lost 3 bases. Written as DNA, the CDR3 is TGTGCCAGCAGCTCCGGACTAGATACAGATACGCAGTATTTT. Translated: CASSSGLDTDTQYF.

In its sample, this clonotype was seen many times. V gene TRBV30 combines with J gene TRBJ1-4; no definite D call. CDR1 is GTSNPN, CDR2 SVGIG, per germline (reference sequence). The CDR3 sequence is 12 residues long. Trimming removed 4 bases at V and 5 bases at J, with 8 bases between. This CDR3 is CAWKSPNEKLFF. CDR3 nucleotide sequence: TGTGCCTGGAAAAGTCCGAATGAAAAACTGTTTTTT.

This clonotype was seen many times. The chain carries TRBV3-1 and TRBJ2-7, with 9 bases that match TRBD2. The germline CDR1 and CDR2 sequences are LGHDT and YNNKEL (reference sequence). Unmatched junction bases numbered 12, after V lost 0 bases and J lost 6 bases. CDR3 length equals 17 residues. CDR3 DNA sequence: TGTGCCAGCAGCCAAGATACCCCCTTTAGCGGGAGCCTCGAGCAGTACTTC. It encodes CASSQDTPFSGSLEQYF.

This clonotype was counted many times. The gene calls are TRBV20-1 and TRBJ2-1; TRBD2 matches 7 bases. J was trimmed by 0 bases and V by 4 bases; bases with no gene match: 6. There are 15 residues in the CDR3. In germline, CDR1 is DFQATT, CDR2 SNEGSKA (reference sequence). The CDR3 nucleotides read TGCAGTGCTACACCTCTAGCGGACTCCTACAATGAGCAGTTCTTC. It is translated as CSATPLADSYNEQFF.

On this clonotype: With a much larger clone just one base away, this may be a read error. The conserved closing phenylalanine or tryptophan is absent in this CDR3, likely reflecting a read error. This chain links TRBV28 with TRBJ1-6, with D possibly matching TRBD1 (5 bases). Germline lookup yields CDR1 MDHEN and CDR2 SYDVKM. The CDR3 length is 13 residues. The V end lost 11 bases, the J end lost 10 bases, and 18 bases lay between the germline ends. The CDR3 coding sequence is TGTGCCGGCGGTGGGGGTTTGGGATCACCCCTCCACTCT. Translated: CAGGGGLGSPLHS.

This clonotype was seen at least ten times. The V call is TRBV5-5, the J call TRBJ1-5; possible D gene TRBD1, 5 bases. CDR1 is SGHKS, CDR2 YYEKEE, per germline (reference sequence). V gave up 1 base and J gave up 2 bases, with 10 bases separating them. CDR3 length: 15 residues. CDR3 nucleotides: TGTGCCAGCAGCTTGTCGGGGGTGGGCAATCAGCCCCAGCATTTT. Protein: CASSLSGVGNQPQHF.

This rearrangement joins TRBV10-3 to TRBJ2-2; TRBD2 might be the D (6 bases). Trimming pared 3 bases from V and 5 bases from J, leaving 13 bases between. The length of the CDR3 is 15 residues. Looked up from germline, CDR1 is ENHRY and CDR2 is SYGVKD. CDR3 DNA: TGTGCCATCAGTGACCCCGGGAGCAAGACCGGGGAGCTGTTTTTT. Its translation is CAISDPGSKTGELFF.

This clonotype has a handful of counts. This chain links TRBV7-2 with TRBJ1-2; D unresolved. The CDR3 sequence is 14 residues long. CDR1 is SGHTA and CDR2 is FQGNSA in the germline V gene. V was pared by 7 bases and J by 5 bases, with 17 bases between. CDR3 nucleotide sequence: TGTGCCAGCATACCCTCCCCGGGGATGTATGGCTACACCTTC. Its translation is CASIPSPGMYGYTF.

This clonotype was seen many times. This chain joins TRBV5-1 and TRBJ2-1; possibly TRBD2 for D (5 bases). V lost 0 bases, J lost 1 base, and 11 bases lay in between. Germline V gene lookup returns CDR1 SGHRS and CDR2 YFSETQ. The CDR3 sequence is 16 residues long. The CDR3 region is CASSLAGGPSYNEQFF. The CDR3 region has the DNA TGCGCCAGCAGCTTGGCTGGAGGCCCTTCCTACAATGAGCAGTTCTTC. The variable domain in full, with the rest retrieved from reference TRBV5-1 and TRBJ2-1, is KAGVTQTPRYLIKTRGQQVTLSCSPISGHRSVSWYQQTPGQGLQFLFEYFSETQRNKGNFPGRFSGRQFSNSRSEMNVSTLELGDSALYLCASSLAGGPSYNEQFFGPGTRLTVL.

This clonotype showed up just a few times. The chain uses TRBV5-4 and TRBJ1-3; 8 bases line up with TRBD1. Germline CDR1 SGHNT, CDR2 YYREEE (reference sequence). The CDR3 length is 16 residues. V lost 2 bases, J lost 1 base, and 5 bases stayed unmatched. CDR3 nucleotide sequence: TGTGCCAGCAGCTTTGGCAGGGGGCGATCTGGAAACACCATATATTTT. Translated, it gives CASSFGRGRSGNTIYF.

This clonotype has a count of ten or more. The chain uses TRBV20-1 and TRBJ1-4, with 9 bases aligning to TRBD1. Trimming at V came to 3 bases and at J to 10 bases, leaving 9 bases not matched to a gene. There are 14 residues in the CDR3. Germline V gene sequence: CDR1 DFQATT, CDR2 SNEGSKA (reference sequence). Written as DNA, the CDR3 is TGCAGTGCTAGTGTCGACAGGGGGGAAGGAAAACTGTTTTTT. Its translation is CSASVDRGEGKLFF.

This clonotype was recorded at least ten times. CDR3 amino acids: CASSLGGGTGELFF. The CDR3 DNA follows: TGTGCCAGCAGCTTAGGCGGCGGGACCGGGGAGCTGTTTTTT. The chain employs TRBV7-3 and TRBJ2-2; tentatively, D is TRBD2 (5 bases). V was shortened by 2 bases and J by 5 bases, with 9 bases between the two germline ends. Germline CDR1 and CDR2: SGHTA and FQGTGA. The CDR3 contains 14 residues.

There are many counts of this clonotype. The rearrangement links TRBV7-9 to TRBJ2-7; D is possibly TRBD2 (5 bases). CDR1 is SEHNR, CDR2 FQNEAQ, per germline (reference sequence). This CDR3 has 12 amino acids. Trimming left V 4 bases short and J 5 bases short, with 9 bases between. CDR3 residues: CASSSGADEQYF. The CDR3 nucleotides read TGTGCCAGCAGCTCCGGAGCGGACGAGCAGTACTTC.

This clonotype was picked up one time. It may be a read error: a sequence one base away is much more abundant. No conserved phenylalanine or tryptophan ends this CDR3, so it is likely a read error. This sequence joins TRBV3-1 and TRBJ1-6, with TRBD1 as a possible D gene (5 bases). The germline gives CDR1 LGHDT, CDR2 YNNKEL (reference sequence). V was shortened by 4 bases and J by 7 bases, with 11 bases between the two germline ends. CDR3 size: 14 residues. CDR3 sequence (DNA): TGTGCCAGCAGCCTCCAGGGCAGCAATTCACCCCTCCACTGT. Its protein is CASSLQGSNSPLHC.

In its sample, this clonotype was seen a few times. This sequence may be a read error, since a much larger clone differs from it by one base. For the CDR3, the DNA is TGTGCCAGCTCGACGGGGGAGCCTAGGTTGGGCGAGCAGTACTTC. Its translation is CASSTGEPRLGEQYF. This sequence joins TRBV18 and TRBJ2-7, with D possibly being TRBD2 (6 bases). The CDR3 extends over 15 amino acids. V shed 6 bases and J shed 6 bases, with 21 bases lying between them. The V gene's germline CDR1 is KGHSH and CDR2 LQKENI. Looking up the rest from reference TRBV18 and TRBJ2-7 gives the full variable domain: NAGVMQNPRHLVRRRGQEARLRCSPMKGHSHVYWYRQLPEEGLKFMVYLQKENIIDESGMPKERFSAEFPKEGPSILRIQQVVRGDSAAYFCASSTGEPRLGEQYFGPGTRLTVT.

As concerns this clonotype: This may arise from a read error, as a much more abundant clone is one base away. This chain uses TRBV30 with TRBJ1-3; D remains unclear. The germline CDR1 and CDR2 sequences are GTSNPN and SVGIG (reference sequence). The V end was cut by 1 base, the J end by 12 bases, with 10 bases between. This CDR3 spans 11 amino acids. The CDR3: CAWSGKVHIYF. The DNA of the CDR3 is TGTGCCTGGAGTGGGAAAGTTCACATATATTTT.

As regards this clonotype: A read error may be the cause here, since a much bigger clone is one base away. The chain links TRBV11-3 to TRBJ2-2; D unresolved. Germline values: CDR1 SGHNT, CDR2 YENEEA. This CDR3 is 13 amino acids long. The CDR3, as DNA: TGTGCCGGCAGCTTAGGCATCACCGGGGAGCTGTTTTTT. It codes for CAGSLGITGELFF.